These 3 T cell receptor beta chains were sequenced from one sample in a study of regulatory T cells in long-lasting Graves disease. Combining iRepertoire HTBI primers with Arm-PCR of CDR3 regions, the authors built TCR beta libraries. TCRdb recomputed calls from the multiplex PCR reads with MiXCR, one row per CDR3 protein. The table includes about 400,000 distinct CDR3 sequences, 15% detected once. The time point was: newly diagnosed GD, antithyroid drugs for less than 3 months. PBMCs provided the RNA from which the TCR library was made. The sequenced sample was peripheral blood mononuclear cells (PBMCs), obtained at new diagnosis, from a patient treated with antithyroid drugs. The receptors originated from a female donor with Graves disease.

V is TRBV24-1 and J is TRBJ2-3; the D gene is possibly TRBD1 (6 bases). CDR3 size: 16 residues. The germline V gene encodes CDR1 KGHDR and CDR2 SFDVKD. V was trimmed by 3 bases and J by 4 bases, leaving 16 bases between them. This chain's CDR3 is CATSDGRDIGPDTQYF. CDR3 bases: TGTGCCACCAGTGATGGCCGGGACATCGGACCAGATACGCAGTATTTT.

This clonotype has ten or more counts. This CDR3 reads CSASNPQSNQPQHF. CDR3 in DNA: TGCAGTGCTAGTAACCCTCAGAGCAATCAGCCCCAGCATTTT. The chain recombines TRBV20-1 with TRBJ1-5; D gene uncertain. The germline V gene has CDR1 DFQATT and CDR2 SNEGSKA (reference sequence). The V and J ends lost 3 bases and 1 base respectively, with 10 bases between them. The CDR3 totals 14 residues.

Ten or more counts support this clonotype. V is TRBV7-9 and J is TRBJ2-1; D is uncertain. V was clipped by 7 bases and J by 1 base, with 8 bases between them. The germline V gene encodes CDR1 SEHNR and CDR2 FQNEAQ (reference sequence). The CDR3 is made up of 13 amino acids. The CDR3 here is CASTPPSYNEQFF. In nucleotides, the CDR3 is TGTGCCAGCACCCCGCCGTCCTACAATGAGCAGTTCTTC. Supplemented by reference TRBV7-9 and TRBJ2-1, the full variable domain reads DTGVSQNPRHKITKRGQNVTFRCDPISEHNRLYWYRQTLGQGPEFLTYFQNEAQLEKSRLLSDRFSAERPKGSFSTLEIQRTEQGDSAMYLCASTPPSYNEQFFGPGTRLTVL.